This entry concerns a single TCR beta chain. Its target is not known. These data come from a study of shared clonotypes between healthy human individuals. Whole-study findings and limits: Sharing across four donors was highest in naive CD4 (roughly 5%) and lowest in memory CD8 (roughly 0.4%).

From CD4+ cells came CD45RA+ naive and CD45RA-negative memory subsets. Generated by immunoSEQ multiplex PCR, the TCRdb table keeps only in-frame clones and is missing some. The sample lists about 1.5 million clones; roughly 96% were seen once. Trimming removed 2 bases from V and 1 base from J; junction bases left unmatched: 6. The germline V gene encodes CDR1 KGHSH and CDR2 LQKENI. The CDR3 sequence is 17 residues long. The chain joins TRBV18 to TRBJ2-2; TRBD2 matches at 8 bases. The sequence was obtained from a man aged 30 to 45 in good health. The source material was naive CD4+ T cells sorted from blood. Described subset: CD45RA+ positively selected. CDR3 sequence reads: CASSPNSGRGNTGELFF. In DNA form, the CDR3 reads TGTGCCAGCTCACCAAACAGCGGGAGAGGGAACACCGGGGAGCTGTTTTTT.